This T cell receptor (beta chain) was documented in a study of blood T cells in healthy people across ages. Regarding the study as a whole: TCR beta diversity was tightly associated with the proportion of naive T cells. Versus aged donors, long-lived donors had higher diversity and more naive CD4+ cells.

This CDR3 contains 15 residues. The ends were cut back, 1 base at V and 0 bases at J, with 7 bases in the middle. CDR1 MNHNY and CDR2 SVGAGI come from the germline V gene (reference sequence). A second PCR, run for roughly 7 to 11 cycles, used a sample-barcoded 5' primer plus a J-beta primer mix. One entry per CDR3 protein, called by TCRdb with MiXCR from the 5' RACE reads. There are some 1,500,000 distinct CDR3 sequences in the sample; approximately 43% occur only once, and around 4% lies in the top ten. Turning to this clonotype: Its target is not known.

This chain joins TRBV6-6 and TRBJ1-3; D not resolved. This TCR came from a woman between 18 and 29 years old in good health. Sequenced input: blood. The CDR3 DNA reads TGTGCCAGCAGTTACTTGGCCAGCTCTGGAAACACCATATATTTT. This translates into CASSYLASSGNTIYF.